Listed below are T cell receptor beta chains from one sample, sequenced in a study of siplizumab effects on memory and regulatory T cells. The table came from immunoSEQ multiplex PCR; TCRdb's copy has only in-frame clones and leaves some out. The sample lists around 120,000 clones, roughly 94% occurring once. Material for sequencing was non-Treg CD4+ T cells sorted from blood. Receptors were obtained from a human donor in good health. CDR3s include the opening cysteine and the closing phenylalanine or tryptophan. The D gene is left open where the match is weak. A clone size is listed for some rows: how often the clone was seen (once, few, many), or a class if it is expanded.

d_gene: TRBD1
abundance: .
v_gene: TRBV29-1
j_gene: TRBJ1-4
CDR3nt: TGCAGCGTTGGTCAGGGGGGTGAAAAACTGTTTTTT
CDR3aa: CSVGQGGEKLFF

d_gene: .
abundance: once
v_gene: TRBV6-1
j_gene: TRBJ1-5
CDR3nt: TGTGCCAGCAGTGGGCTGTCTAATAGCAATCAGCCCCAGCATTTT
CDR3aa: CASSGLSNSNQPQHF

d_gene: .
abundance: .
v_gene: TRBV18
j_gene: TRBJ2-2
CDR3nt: TGTGCCAGCTCACCCGGGGGGCGCTCCACCGGGGAGCTGTTTTTT
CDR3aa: CASSPGGRSTGELFF

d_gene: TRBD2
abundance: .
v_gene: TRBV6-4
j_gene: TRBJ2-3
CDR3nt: TGTGCCAGCAGTCCTCCGGGGGGAAGGGGCACAGATACGCAGTATTTT
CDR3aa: CASSPPGGRGTDTQYF

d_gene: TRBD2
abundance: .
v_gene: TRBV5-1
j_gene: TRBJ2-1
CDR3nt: TGCGCCAGCAGCTCCCGACTAGCGGGAGATATTTATCCTTCCTACAATGAGCAGTTCTTC
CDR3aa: CASSSRLAGDIYPSYNEQFF

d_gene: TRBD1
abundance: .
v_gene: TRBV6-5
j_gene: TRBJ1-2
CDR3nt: TGTGCCAGCAGTTACTCGGCGACAGGGGGCTATGGCTACACCTTC
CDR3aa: CASSYSATGGYGYTF

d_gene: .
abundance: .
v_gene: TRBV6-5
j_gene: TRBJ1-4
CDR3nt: TGTGCCAGCAGTTACGGGCAGGGCGCTGAAAAACTGTTTTTT
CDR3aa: CASSYGQGAEKLFF

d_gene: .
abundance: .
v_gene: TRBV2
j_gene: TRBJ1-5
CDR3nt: TGTGCCAGCAGCCAAGGAGGACAGCTTAATCAGCCCCAGCATTTT
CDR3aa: CASSQGGQLNQPQHF

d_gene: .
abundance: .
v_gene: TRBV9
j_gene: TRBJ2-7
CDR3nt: TGTGCCAGCAGCGTAGAACAGGGAGGCACCTACGAGCAGTACTTC
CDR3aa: CASSVEQGGTYEQYF

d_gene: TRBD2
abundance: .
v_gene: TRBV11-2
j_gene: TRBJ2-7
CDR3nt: TGTGCCAGCAGCTTTGCCGGGACTAGCGGGACCGAGCAGTACTTC
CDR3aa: CASSFAGTSGTEQYF

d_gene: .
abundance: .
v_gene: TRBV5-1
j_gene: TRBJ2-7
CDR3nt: TGCGCCAGCAGCCTAGGGATACCCTCCTACGAGCAGTACTTC
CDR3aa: CASSLGIPSYEQYF

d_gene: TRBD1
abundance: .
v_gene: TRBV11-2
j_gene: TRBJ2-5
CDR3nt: TGTGCCAGCAGCCCAGGAGACAGGGGGCGAGAAGAGACCCAGTACTTC
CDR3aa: CASSPGDRGREETQYF

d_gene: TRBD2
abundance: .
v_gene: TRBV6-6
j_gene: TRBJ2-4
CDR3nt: TGTGCCAGCAGTTACTCCACTAGCGGTGCCAAAAACATTCAGTACTTC
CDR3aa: CASSYSTSGAKNIQYF

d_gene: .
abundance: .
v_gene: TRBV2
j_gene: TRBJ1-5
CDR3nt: TGTGCCAGCGGGGGGGGACACCTTAGCAATCAGCCCCAGCATTTT
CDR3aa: CASGGGHLSNQPQHF

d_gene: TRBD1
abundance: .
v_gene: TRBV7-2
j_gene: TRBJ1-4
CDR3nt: TGTGCCAGCAGCCGGGGACAGGGGGCTGAAAAACTGTTTTTT
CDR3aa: CASSRGQGAEKLFF

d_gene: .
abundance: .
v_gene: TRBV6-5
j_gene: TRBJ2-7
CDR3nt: TGTGCCAGCAGTCCGGACAGCCCGAGCTACGAGCAGTACTTC
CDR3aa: CASSPDSPSYEQYF

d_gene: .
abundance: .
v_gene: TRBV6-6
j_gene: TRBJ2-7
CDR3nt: TGTGCCAGCAAACTTTCTATTTCCCTCTCCTACGAGCAGTACTTC
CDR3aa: CASKLSISLSYEQYF

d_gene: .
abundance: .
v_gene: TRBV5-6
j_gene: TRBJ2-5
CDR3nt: TGTGCCAGCAGCTTGGCACAGGGAACGCAAGAGACCCAGTACTTC
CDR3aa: CASSLAQGTQETQYF

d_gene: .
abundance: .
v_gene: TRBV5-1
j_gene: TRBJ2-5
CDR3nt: TGCGCCAGCAGCCTGGAGTTGCCGCAAGAGACCCAGTACTTC
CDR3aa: CASSLELPQETQYF

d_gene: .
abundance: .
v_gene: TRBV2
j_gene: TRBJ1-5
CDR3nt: TGTGCCAGCAGGGAGAGACAGGTGAGCAATCAGCCCCAGCATTTT
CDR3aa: CASRERQVSNQPQHF

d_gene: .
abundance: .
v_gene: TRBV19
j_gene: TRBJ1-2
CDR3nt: TGTGCCAGTAGTAAATGGGGAAACTATGGCTACACCTTC
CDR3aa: CASSKWGNYGYTF

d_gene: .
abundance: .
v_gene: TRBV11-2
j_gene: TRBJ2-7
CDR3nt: TGTGCCAGCAGCTTAACTGATTACGAGCAGTACTTC
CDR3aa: CASSLTDYEQYF

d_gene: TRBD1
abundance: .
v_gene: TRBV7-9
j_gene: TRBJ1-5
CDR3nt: TGTGCCAGCAGCGTCGACAGGGGAGGTCAGCCCCAGCATTTT
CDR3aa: CASSVDRGGQPQHF

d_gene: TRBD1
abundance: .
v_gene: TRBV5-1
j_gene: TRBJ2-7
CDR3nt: TGCGCCAGCAGCTTGAGGCCACAGGGGACGGACGAGCAGTACTTC
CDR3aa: CASSLRPQGTDEQYF

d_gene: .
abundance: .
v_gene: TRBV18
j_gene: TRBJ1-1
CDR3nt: TGTGCCAGCTCACCACGGGTAACGGTGGATGGTGAAGCTTTCTTT
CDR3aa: CASSPRVTVDGEAFF

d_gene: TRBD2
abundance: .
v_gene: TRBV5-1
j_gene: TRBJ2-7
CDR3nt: TGCGCCAGCAGCTTGGCAATAGCGGGAGGCTACGAGCAGTACTTC
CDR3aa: CASSLAIAGGYEQYF

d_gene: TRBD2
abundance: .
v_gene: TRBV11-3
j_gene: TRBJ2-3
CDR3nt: TGTGCCAGCAGCTTAGTTAGCGGGAGCGCAGATACGCAGTATTTT
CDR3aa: CASSLVSGSADTQYF

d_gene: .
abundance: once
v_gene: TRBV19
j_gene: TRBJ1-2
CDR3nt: TGTGCCAGTAGTATAAGTGCCTTAGCTAACTATGGCTACACCTTC
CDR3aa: CASSISALANYGYTF

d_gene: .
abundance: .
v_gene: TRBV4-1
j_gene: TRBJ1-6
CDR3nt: TGCGCCAGCAGCCAAAGCAGGAGCGTGAATTCACCCCTCCACTTT
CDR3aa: CASSQSRSVNSPLHF

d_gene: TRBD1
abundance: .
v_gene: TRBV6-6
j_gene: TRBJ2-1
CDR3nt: TGTGCCAGCAGTCCCGGGACAGGGAAACTGAGGACTGAGCAGTTCTTC
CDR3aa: CASSPGTGKLRTEQFF

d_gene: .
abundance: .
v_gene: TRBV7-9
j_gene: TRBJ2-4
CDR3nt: TGTGCCAGCAGCTTAGAGGGTTCGGTAAACATTCAGTACTTC
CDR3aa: CASSLEGSVNIQYF

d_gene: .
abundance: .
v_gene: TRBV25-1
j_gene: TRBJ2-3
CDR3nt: TGTGCCAGCAGTGAATTTAGTAACACAGATACGCAGTATTTT
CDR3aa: CASSEFSNTDTQYF

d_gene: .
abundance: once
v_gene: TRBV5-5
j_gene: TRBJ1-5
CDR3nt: TGTGCCAGCAGCGGAGACAACAATCAGCCCCAGCATTTT
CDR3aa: CASSGDNNQPQHF

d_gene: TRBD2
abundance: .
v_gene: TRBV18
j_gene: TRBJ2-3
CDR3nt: TGTGCCAGCTCACCACCATCTAGCGGGGGTTGGGATACGCAGTATTTT
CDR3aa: CASSPPSSGGWDTQYF

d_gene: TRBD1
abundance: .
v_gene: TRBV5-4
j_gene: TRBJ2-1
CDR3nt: TGTGCCAGCAGCTCAGGGACAGGGCCGCGGGATGTCTTC
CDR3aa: CASSSGTGPRDVF

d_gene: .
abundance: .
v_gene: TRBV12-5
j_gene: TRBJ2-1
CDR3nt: TGTGCTAGTGGTTTGCCCCAAACGAATGAGCAGTTCTTC
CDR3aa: CASGLPQTNEQFF

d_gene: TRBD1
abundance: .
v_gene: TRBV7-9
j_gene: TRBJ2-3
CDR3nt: TGTGCCAGCAGCCCAGGACAGGTACAAGATACGCAGTATTTT
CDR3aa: CASSPGQVQDTQYF

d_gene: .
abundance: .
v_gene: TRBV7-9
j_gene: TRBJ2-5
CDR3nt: TGTGCCAGCAGCTTAGGTCCTCAGAGGGGAGAGACCCAGTACTTC
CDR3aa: CASSLGPQRGETQYF

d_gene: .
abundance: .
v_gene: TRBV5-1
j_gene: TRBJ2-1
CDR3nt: TGCGCCAGCAGCTTGCCGGAGACGCTGGGGGAGCAGTTCTTC
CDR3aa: CASSLPETLGEQFF

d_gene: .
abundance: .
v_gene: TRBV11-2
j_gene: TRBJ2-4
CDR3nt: TGTGCCAGCAGCTTAGGCCGGGAAAACATTCAGTACTTC
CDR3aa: CASSLGRENIQYF

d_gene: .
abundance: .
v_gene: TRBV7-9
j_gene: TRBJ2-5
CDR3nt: TGTGCCAGCAGCCTTAGGGCAGGGGCGGGAGTCGGTCGATCAGAGACCCAGTACTTC
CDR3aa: CASSLRAGAGVGRSETQYF

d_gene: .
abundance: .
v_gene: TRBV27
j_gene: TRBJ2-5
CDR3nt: TGTGCCAGCAGTTATCGGAGCCAAGAGACCCAGTACTTC
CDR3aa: CASSYRSQETQYF

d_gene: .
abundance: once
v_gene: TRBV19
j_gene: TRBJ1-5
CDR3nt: TGTGCCAGTACTAAAAGCAATCAGCCCCAGCATTTT
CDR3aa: CASTKSNQPQHF

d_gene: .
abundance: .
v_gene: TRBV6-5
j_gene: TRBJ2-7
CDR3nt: TGTGCCAGCAGTACAGGGCGGGAGAACTCCGAGCAGTACTTC
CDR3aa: CASSTGRENSEQYF

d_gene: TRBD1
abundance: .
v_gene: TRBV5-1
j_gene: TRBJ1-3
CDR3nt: TGCGCCAGCAGCTTGGACGGACAGGGATCTGGAAACACCATATATTTT
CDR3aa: CASSLDGQGSGNTIYF

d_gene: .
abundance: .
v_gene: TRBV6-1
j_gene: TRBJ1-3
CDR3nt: TGTGCCAGCAGTGAAGCGGCGGGAGCGGGACGTGGAAACACCATATATTTT
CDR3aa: CASSEAAGAGRGNTIYF